This T cell receptor (beta chain) was sequenced during a study of control samples from healthy donors and cancer patients. The table came from immunoSEQ multiplex PCR; TCRdb's copy has only in-frame clones and leaves some out. This repertoire shows 75,000 or so clones, around nine tenths found once; its top ten account for 5% to 6.5%. The length of the CDR3 is 15 residues. The chain couples TRBV7-5 to TRBJ2-2; the table gives TRBD2 as D, unverified against the DNA. TRBV7-5 is listed as a pseudogene. The sequenced material came from PBMCs. This TCR was recovered from a man aged 55 to 70 with colorectal cancer. The CDR3 region is CVRSLERGGTGELFF. CDR3 coding DNA: TGTGTCAGAAGCTTAGAGAGGGGGGGCACCGGGGAGCTGTTTTTT.